The rows below give T cell receptor beta chains drawn from one sample of a study of a mutant IDH1 vaccine in newly diagnosed glioma. Data came from immunoSEQ multiplex PCR; TCRdb stores just in-frame clones and leaves some out. The table shows tens of thousands of clones, with roughly 80% occurring only once. Their antigens are not known. The sample here was PBMCs, taken from a glioma patient whose treatment included an IDH1 peptide vaccine. These receptors came from a woman aged 18-29 years with glioma. CDR3s include the opening cysteine and the closing phenylalanine or tryptophan. A D gene is named only where the DNA matches it firmly. For some rows the clone size is stated as once, few or many, or as a class when expanded; others skip it.

cdr3_aa: CSVDPGKPGQGGYEQYF
cdr3_nt: TGCAGCGTTGATCCCGGTAAACCGGGACAGGGGGGCTACGAGCAGTACTTC
v_call: TRBV29-1
clone_size: .
j_call: TRBJ2-7
d_call: TRBD1

cdr3_aa: CASTDRDEQYF
cdr3_nt: TGTGCCAGCACGGACCGGGACGAGCAGTACTTC
v_call: TRBV5-4
clone_size: .
j_call: TRBJ2-7
d_call: .

cdr3_aa: CSVEGYRNYGYTF
cdr3_nt: TGCAGCGTTGAAGGATACAGGAACTATGGCTACACCTTC
v_call: TRBV29-1
clone_size: .
j_call: TRBJ1-2
d_call: .

cdr3_aa: CASSLVGRGPNTGELFF
cdr3_nt: TGTGCCAGCAGCTTGGTTGGGCGGGGGCCGAACACCGGGGAGCTGTTTTTT
v_call: TRBV5-4
clone_size: .
j_call: TRBJ2-2
d_call: .

cdr3_aa: CATTTAQGSGANVLTF
cdr3_nt: TGTGCCACTACGACAGCCCAGGGTTCTGGGGCCAACGTCCTGACTTTC
v_call: TRBV15
clone_size: .
j_call: TRBJ2-6
d_call: .

cdr3_aa: CASGGYTGELFF
cdr3_nt: TGTGCCAGCGGAGGGTACACCGGGGAGCTGTTTTTT
v_call: TRBV28
clone_size: .
j_call: TRBJ2-2
d_call: .

cdr3_aa: CASSPTGGSLYEQYF
cdr3_nt: TGTGCCAGCAGCCCGACCGGGGGATCCCTCTACGAGCAGTACTTC
v_call: TRBV9
clone_size: .
j_call: TRBJ2-7
d_call: .

cdr3_aa: CASSVRAGGLGTEAFF
cdr3_nt: TGTGCCAGCAGTGTTAGGGCAGGGGGATTGGGGACTGAAGCTTTCTTT
v_call: TRBV2
clone_size: .
j_call: TRBJ1-1
d_call: TRBD1

cdr3_aa: CASSGDSSGQPQHF
cdr3_nt: TGTGCCAGCAGTGGGGACAGCTCAGGTCAGCCCCAGCATTTT
v_call: TRBV2
clone_size: .
j_call: TRBJ1-5
d_call: TRBD1

cdr3_aa: CSVLEQGGTNQPQHF
cdr3_nt: TGCAGCGTCCTTGAACAGGGGGGAACCAATCAGCCCCAGCATTTT
v_call: TRBV29-1
clone_size: .
j_call: TRBJ1-5
d_call: TRBD1

cdr3_aa: CASSPPTGGTDTQYF
cdr3_nt: TGTGCCAGCTCACCACCTACAGGGGGGACAGATACGCAGTATTTT
v_call: TRBV18
clone_size: .
j_call: TRBJ2-3
d_call: TRBD1

cdr3_aa: CASSLGPFSYEQYF
cdr3_nt: TGCGCCAGCAGCTTGGGCCCCTTCTCCTACGAGCAGTACTTC
v_call: TRBV5-1
clone_size: .
j_call: TRBJ2-7
d_call: .

cdr3_aa: CASSPLDYLGGEQFF
cdr3_nt: TGTGCCAGCAGCCCCCTGGACTACCTTGGTGGTGAGCAGTTCTTC
v_call: TRBV7-2
clone_size: .
j_call: TRBJ2-1
d_call: .

cdr3_aa: CASRGQAGNEQFF
cdr3_nt: TGTGCCAGCAGAGGACAGGCGGGCAATGAGCAGTTCTTC
v_call: TRBV6-1
clone_size: .
j_call: TRBJ2-1
d_call: TRBD1

cdr3_aa: CASNVEGSGNTEAFF
cdr3_nt: TGTGCCAGCAATGTCGAGGGGTCGGGGAACACTGAAGCTTTCTTT
v_call: TRBV6-5
clone_size: few
j_call: TRBJ1-1
d_call: .

cdr3_aa: CASSQTFVAGGTITDTQYF
cdr3_nt: TGTGCCAGCAGCCAGACCTTTGTTGCGGGGGGGACTATCACAGATACGCAGTATTTT
v_call: TRBV4-2
clone_size: .
j_call: TRBJ2-3
d_call: TRBD2

cdr3_aa: CAIGTPYGQYF
cdr3_nt: TGTGCCATCGGAACGCCCTACGGCCAGTACTTC
v_call: TRBV14
clone_size: .
j_call: TRBJ2-7
d_call: .

cdr3_aa: CAGGPWTSGITNTGELFF
cdr3_nt: TGTGCCGGAGGTCCCTGGACTAGCGGGATCACGAACACCGGGGAGCTGTTTTTT
v_call: TRBV10-3
clone_size: .
j_call: TRBJ2-2
d_call: TRBD2

cdr3_aa: CASSEGHLKSVNSPLHF
cdr3_nt: TGTGCCAGCAGTGAAGGGCACCTAAAGAGTGTTAATTCACCCCTCCACTTT
v_call: TRBV2
clone_size: once
j_call: TRBJ1-6
d_call: .

cdr3_aa: CASNRGAGGGYEQYF
cdr3_nt: TGTGCCAGCAACCGAGGGGCAGGGGGTGGCTACGAGCAGTACTTC
v_call: TRBV6-6
clone_size: .
j_call: TRBJ2-7
d_call: TRBD1

cdr3_aa: CASSPYDSNYGYTF
cdr3_nt: TGTGCCAGCTCACCATACGACAGTAACTATGGCTACACCTTC
v_call: TRBV18
clone_size: .
j_call: TRBJ1-2
d_call: .

cdr3_aa: CASSEIAYEQYF
cdr3_nt: TGTGCCAGCAGTGAAATCGCCTACGAGCAGTACTTC
v_call: TRBV6-1
clone_size: .
j_call: TRBJ2-7
d_call: .

cdr3_aa: CASSLGSGTEAFF
cdr3_nt: TGTGCCAGCAGCTTAGGTTCGGGCACTGAAGCTTTCTTT
v_call: TRBV7-9
clone_size: .
j_call: TRBJ1-1
d_call: .

cdr3_aa: CASSLVSTGGGTGELFF
cdr3_nt: TGTGCCAGCAGCTTAGTGTCGACAGGGGGCGGCACCGGGGAGCTGTTTTTT
v_call: TRBV7-6
clone_size: .
j_call: TRBJ2-2
d_call: TRBD1

cdr3_aa: CASSVEGLAGAEASEQFF
cdr3_nt: TGTGCCAGCAGCGTAGAGGGACTAGCGGGAGCAGAGGCGTCCGAGCAGTTCTTC
v_call: TRBV9
clone_size: .
j_call: TRBJ2-1
d_call: TRBD2

cdr3_aa: CASSPRDRKETQYF
cdr3_nt: TGTGCCAGCAGCCCCCGAGACCGGAAAGAGACCCAGTACTTC
v_call: TRBV7-8
clone_size: .
j_call: TRBJ2-5
d_call: .

cdr3_aa: CASSLGRGGRGSNQPQHF
cdr3_nt: TGTGCCAGCAGCTTAGGCCGGGGGGGCAGGGGTAGCAATCAGCCCCAGCATTTT
v_call: TRBV13
clone_size: .
j_call: TRBJ1-5
d_call: .

cdr3_aa: CASRGRLETQYF
cdr3_nt: TGTGCCAGCAGGGGGCGGCTCGAGACCCAGTACTTC
v_call: TRBV2
clone_size: .
j_call: TRBJ2-5
d_call: .

cdr3_aa: CAWSFGSNYGYTF
cdr3_nt: TGTGCCTGGAGTTTTGGGTCTAACTATGGCTACACCTTC
v_call: TRBV30
clone_size: once
j_call: TRBJ1-2
d_call: .

cdr3_aa: CASRPRAPSSYNEQFF
cdr3_nt: TGTGCCAGCAGGCCCAGGGCCCCGAGCTCCTACAATGAGCAGTTCTTC
v_call: TRBV28
clone_size: .
j_call: TRBJ2-1
d_call: .

cdr3_aa: CASSLEGQGTNEQYF
cdr3_nt: TGCGCCAGCAGCTTGGAGGGACAGGGCACCAACGAGCAGTACTTC
v_call: TRBV5-1
clone_size: .
j_call: TRBJ2-7
d_call: TRBD1

cdr3_aa: CASSIRGAFDSAHQPQHF
cdr3_nt: TGTGCCAGTAGTATTAGGGGGGCCTTCGACAGTGCTCATCAGCCCCAGCATTTT
v_call: TRBV19
clone_size: few
j_call: TRBJ1-5
d_call: .

cdr3_aa: CASSYGRSEKLFF
cdr3_nt: TGTGCCAGCAGCTACGGCCGGAGTGAAAAACTGTTTTTT
v_call: TRBV11-2
clone_size: .
j_call: TRBJ1-4
d_call: .

cdr3_aa: CASTPLGSLGADTQYF
cdr3_nt: TGTGCCAGCACTCCTTTGGGGTCTCTCGGGGCAGATACGCAGTATTTT
v_call: TRBV6-6
clone_size: .
j_call: TRBJ2-3
d_call: .

cdr3_aa: CASSNTYEQYF
cdr3_nt: TGCGCCAGCAGTAACACCTACGAGCAGTACTTC
v_call: TRBV4-1
clone_size: .
j_call: TRBJ2-7
d_call: .

cdr3_aa: CASSVGTYPTLSYNEQFF
cdr3_nt: TGTGCCAGCAGCGTAGGAACATATCCCACATTATCCTACAATGAGCAGTTCTTC
v_call: TRBV9
clone_size: .
j_call: TRBJ2-1
d_call: .

cdr3_aa: CASSHSPTGIYEQYF
cdr3_nt: TGCGCCAGCAGCCACTCCCCCACAGGGATTTACGAGCAGTACTTC
v_call: TRBV4-1
clone_size: .
j_call: TRBJ2-7
d_call: .

cdr3_aa: CASSDYSSGANVLTF
cdr3_nt: TGTGCCAGTAGTGATTACAGTTCTGGGGCCAACGTCCTGACTTTC
v_call: TRBV19
clone_size: .
j_call: TRBJ2-6
d_call: .

cdr3_aa: CASSKSGTANTEAFF
cdr3_nt: TGTGCCAGTAGTAAGTCCGGGACGGCGAACACTGAAGCTTTCTTT
v_call: TRBV19
clone_size: .
j_call: TRBJ1-1
d_call: .

cdr3_aa: CASSLSGNLNTEAFF
cdr3_nt: TGTGCCAGCAGTTTGTCAGGGAACTTGAACACTGAAGCTTTCTTT
v_call: TRBV28
clone_size: few
j_call: TRBJ1-1
d_call: .

cdr3_aa: CASSLSPGQSYEQYF
cdr3_nt: TGTGCCAGCAGCTTGTCCCCAGGACAGTCCTACGAGCAGTACTTC
v_call: TRBV7-9
clone_size: .
j_call: TRBJ2-7
d_call: .

cdr3_aa: CASRDRWRNTEAFF
cdr3_nt: TGTGCCAGTCGAGACAGGTGGAGGAACACTGAAGCTTTCTTT
v_call: TRBV19
clone_size: .
j_call: TRBJ1-1
d_call: .

cdr3_aa: CASSLSGEQFF
cdr3_nt: TGCGCCAGCAGCTTGAGCGGCGAGCAGTTCTTC
v_call: TRBV5-1
clone_size: .
j_call: TRBJ2-1
d_call: .

cdr3_aa: CASSSPGVGAMNTEAFF
cdr3_nt: TGTGCCAGCAGTTCCCCGGGCGTTGGGGCCATGAACACTGAAGCTTTCTTT
v_call: TRBV25-1
clone_size: .
j_call: TRBJ1-1
d_call: .

cdr3_aa: CASRGPTGTEAFF
cdr3_nt: TGCGCCAGCAGAGGTCCAACGGGTACTGAAGCTTTCTTT
v_call: TRBV4-1
clone_size: few
j_call: TRBJ1-1
d_call: .

cdr3_aa: CASSLTGSQDEQYF
cdr3_nt: TGTGCCAGCAGCTTAACTGGTTCACAGGACGAGCAGTACTTC
v_call: TRBV7-3
clone_size: once
j_call: TRBJ2-7
d_call: .

cdr3_aa: CASSPITASGNYGYTF
cdr3_nt: TGTGCCAGCTCACCAATCACAGCGAGCGGTAACTATGGCTACACCTTC
v_call: TRBV18
clone_size: .
j_call: TRBJ1-2
d_call: .

cdr3_aa: CASPGGTPSSGNTIYF
cdr3_nt: TGTGCCTCCCCGGGGGGGACACCGAGCTCTGGAAACACCATATATTTT
v_call: TRBV30
clone_size: .
j_call: TRBJ1-3
d_call: .

cdr3_aa: CASSLVGGDEQFF
cdr3_nt: TGTGCCAGCAGCTTGGTGGGAGGGGATGAGCAGTTCTTC
v_call: TRBV5-6
clone_size: .
j_call: TRBJ2-1
d_call: TRBD2

cdr3_aa: CAISESIGGGYTF
cdr3_nt: TGTGCCATCAGTGAGTCGATAGGAGGTGGCTACACCTTC
v_call: TRBV10-3
clone_size: .
j_call: TRBJ1-2
d_call: .

cdr3_aa: CASTPGNGEQYF
cdr3_nt: TGTGCCAGCACCCCTGGGAACGGAGAGCAGTACTTC
v_call: TRBV6-5
clone_size: .
j_call: TRBJ2-7
d_call: .

cdr3_aa: CASSPGTGGANDYGYTF
cdr3_nt: TGCGCCAGCAGCCCCGGGACAGGGGGCGCAAATGACTATGGCTACACCTTC
v_call: TRBV5-1
clone_size: .
j_call: TRBJ1-2
d_call: TRBD1

cdr3_aa: CASRTGGTSGYTF
cdr3_nt: TGTGCCAGCAGAACAGGGGGCACCTCTGGCTACACCTTC
v_call: TRBV27
clone_size: few
j_call: TRBJ1-2
d_call: TRBD1

cdr3_aa: CASSPQETQYF
cdr3_nt: TGTGCCAGCAGCCCCCAAGAGACCCAGTACTTC
v_call: TRBV7-2
clone_size: few
j_call: TRBJ2-5
d_call: .

cdr3_aa: CSGVNYGYTF
cdr3_nt: TGCAGTGGTGTGAACTATGGCTACACCTTC
v_call: TRBV20-1
clone_size: .
j_call: TRBJ1-2
d_call: .

cdr3_aa: CASSLVGTANSPLHF
cdr3_nt: TGTGCCAGCAGCTTAGTAGGGACAGCCAATTCACCCCTCCACTTT
v_call: TRBV7-2
clone_size: .
j_call: TRBJ1-6
d_call: TRBD1